Following are 2 T cell receptor beta chains from one sample sequenced in a study of beta chain features in type 1 diabetes. The study reverse transcribed the entire isolated RNA, so it sequenced expressed TCRB transcripts. Libraries were prepared by immunoSEQ multiplex PCR; TCRdb keeps only in-frame clonotypes and omits some of them. Of about 620,000 clones in the sample, 15% to 17% were seen once. The specimen was naive CD4+ T cells from blood. These receptors all stem from a man between 18 and 35 years old in good health.

The gene calls are TRBV28 and TRBJ2-7; tentative D call: TRBD2 (6 bases). This CDR3 is 13 amino acids long. V shed 3 bases and J shed 3 bases, with 9 bases lying between them. Germline V gene lookup returns CDR1 MDHEN and CDR2 SYDVKM. This chain's CDR3 is CASSFGGGYEQYF. Written as DNA, the CDR3 is TGTGCCAGCAGTTTTGGGGGAGGCTACGAGCAGTACTTC.

This clone has just one count. The chain is built from TRBV7-3 and TRBJ2-7; D unclear. Germline V CDR1 and CDR2: SGHTA, FQGTGA. The V end was cut by 1 base, the J end by 2 bases, with 6 bases between. The CDR3 extends over 13 amino acids. Here the CDR3 DNA reads TGTGCCAGCAGCTTAAGTGTTCCCTACGAGCAGTACTTC. It encodes CASSLSVPYEQYF.